This is a list of T cell receptor beta chains from one sample in a study of cytomegalovirus exposure and HLA in healthy donors. The table came from immunoSEQ multiplex PCR; TCRdb's copy has only in-frame clones and leaves some out. The data hold more than 150,000 clones, with more than 80% observed a single time. The sample taken for sequencing was PBMCs. These receptors all stem from a woman between 50 and 59 years old in good health and CMV-seropositive. Both conserved end residues are part of each CDR3. Each record gives: J gene, V gene, CDR3 protein.

J gene: TRBJ1-1; V gene: TRBV18; CDR3 protein: CASSRDRGRTEAFF
J gene: TRBJ2-5; V gene: TRBV6-1; CDR3 protein: CASSSRDSQQETQYF
J gene: TRBJ2-1; V gene: TRBV11-1; CDR3 protein: CASSPSGGPHYNEQFF
J gene: TRBJ2-7; V gene: TRBV11-1; CDR3 protein: CASSPTGGSYEQYF
J gene: TRBJ2-7; V gene: TRBV14; CDR3 protein: CASSQLVGLEQYF
J gene: TRBJ1-5; V gene: TRBV27; CDR3 protein: CASSLRGGWQPQHF
J gene: TRBJ2-7; V gene: TRBV11-1; CDR3 protein: CASSLGLAGAYEQYF
J gene: TRBJ2-3; V gene: TRBV6-6; CDR3 protein: CASSYPAKSADTQYF
J gene: TRBJ1-3; V gene: TRBV18; CDR3 protein: CASSPLRGTGNTIYF
J gene: TRBJ1-2; V gene: TRBV19; CDR3 protein: CASSWGRRDRYGYTF
J gene: TRBJ1-1; V gene: TRBV19; CDR3 protein: CASSQGREAFF
J gene: TRBJ2-3; V gene: TRBV11-3; CDR3 protein: CASSPGQGQTDTQYF
J gene: TRBJ2-5; V gene: TRBV5-5; CDR3 protein: CASSLSSWFSGGETQYF
J gene: TRBJ2-1; V gene: TRBV6-1; CDR3 protein: CASSELAGGSSYNEQFF